These 29 T cell receptor beta chains were all obtained from the same sample, sequenced in a study of blood T cells in healthy people across ages. PCR was performed a second time for 7 to 11 cycles using a sample-barcoded 5' primer and a J-beta primer mix. TCRdb recomputed calls from the 5' RACE reads with MiXCR, one row per CDR3 protein. The table records around 780,000 distinct CDR3 sequences, under 30% of them present only once. The same data also went into a second study, on T cells of mothers and their children.

The material sequenced was blood. The receptors come from a boy aged 10-17 years in good health.

This clonotype was observed once. The chain joins TRBV12-5 to TRBJ1-5; D is possibly TRBD1 (5 bases). Germline CDR1 and CDR2: LGHNT and FRNRAP. With 7 bases removed from V and 0 bases from J, the gap between germline ends came to 13 bases. The CDR3 sequence is 15 residues long. CDR3 DNA: TGTGCTAGTGCCCCGGGGCAGAATAGCAATCAGCCCCAGCATTTT. Its translation is CASAPGQNSNQPQHF.

The genes are TRBV28 and TRBJ1-5; the match to TRBD1 covers 9 bases. After removal of 6 bases from V and 5 bases from J, the junction contained 2 bases not matched to a gene. Germline CDR1 MDHEN, CDR2 SYDVKM. The CDR3 runs 13 residues. CDR3 sequence: CASRGQGYQPQHF. The CDR3 DNA reads TGTGCCAGCAGAGGACAGGGGTATCAGCCCCAGCATTTT.

DNA for the CDR3: TGTGCTAGCGCTAGCGGGGAAGGGCACAATGAGCAGTTCTTC. Its translation is CASASGEGHNEQFF. The chain employs TRBV7-7 and TRBJ2-1; 9 nucleotides match TRBD2. CDR3 length: 14 amino acids. Per the germline V gene, CDR1 is SSHAT and CDR2 is FNYEAQ (reference sequence).

J is TRBJ1-1 and V is TRBV7-9; no clear D gene. Trimming removed 2 bases from V and 4 bases from J, with 11 bases in between. Germline loops: CDR1 SEHNR, CDR2 FQNEAQ (reference sequence). The CDR3 spans 14 residues. In DNA form, the CDR3 reads TGTGCCAGCAGCTTAAGTCCAGGAAGCACTGAAGCTTTCTTT. Translated, it gives CASSLSPGSTEAFF.

This clonotype turned up a few times. One end of the junction varies from germline; a read error may be responsible. The chain has TRBV29-1 and TRBJ2-1; D gene unclear. CDR3 length equals 10 residues. Germline V gene sequence: CDR1 SQVTM, CDR2 ANQGSEA. The CDR3 DNA follows: TGCAGCGTTGGACACAATGAGCAGCTCTTC. It specifies CSVGHNEQLF.

This clonotype showed up just a few times. The chain combines TRBV3-1 with TRBJ2-1; 11 bases fit TRBD2. This CDR3 is 16 amino acids long. Per the germline V gene, CDR1 is LGHDT and CDR2 is YNNKEL (reference sequence). V dropped 2 bases and J dropped 2; count of bases not matched to a gene: 2. CDR3 DNA: TGTGCCAGCAGCCAACTAGCGGGGGGCCCCTACAATGAGCAGTTCTTC. It encodes CASSQLAGGPYNEQFF.

This clonotype has just a few counts. The chain joins TRBV7-2 to TRBJ2-1; 7 bases line up with TRBD2. Germline-derived CDR1 and CDR2 are SGHTA and FQGNSA. Trimming cost V 2 bases and J 1 base; bases outside gene matches: 5. This CDR3 spans 16 amino acids. CDR3 DNA: TGTGCCAGCAGCTTATGGCTAGCGGCATCCTACAATGAGCAGTTCTTC. Translated, it gives CASSLWLAASYNEQFF.

This clonotype was counted once. This chain links TRBV12-3 or TRBV12-4 with TRBJ2-5; perhaps TRBD2 as D (5 bases). The last part of the DNA fits TRBJ2-7 better; the J call may be wrong. The CDR3 extends over 14 amino acids. The CDR3 coding sequence is TGTGCCAGCAGACCCGGAGGTGGGTCCTACGAGCAGTACTTC. It codes for CASRPGGGSYEQYF.

This clonotype was recorded a few times. The V call is TRBV7-9, the J call TRBJ2-5; possibly TRBD1 for D (6 bases). The tail of the sequence fits TRBJ2-7 better, so the J call may be wrong. Germline loops: CDR1 SEHNR, CDR2 FQNEAQ (reference sequence). This CDR3 spans 13 amino acids. The CDR3 coding sequence is TGTGCCAGCAGCTCAGGGGACAACTACGAGCAGTACTTC. Amino acid sequence: CASSSGDNYEQYF.

The chain is built from TRBV29-1 and TRBJ2-7, with D possibly TRBD1 on 6 matching bases. Trimming removed 6 bases at V and 0 bases at J, with 18 bases between. The CDR3 length is 15 residues. Germline V lookup: CDR1 SQVTM, CDR2 ANQGSEA. CDR3: CSVDGQPGSSYEQYF. In DNA, the CDR3 is TGCAGCGTGGACGGACAGCCCGGCAGCTCCTACGAGCAGTACTTC.

There are a few counts of this clonotype. This chain links TRBV20-1 with TRBJ2-5; D unclear. Judging by the DNA end, TRBJ2-1 fits better; the J call may be wrong. The germline gives CDR1 DFQATT, CDR2 SNEGSKA (reference sequence). The length of the CDR3 is 14 residues. In DNA, the CDR3 is TGCAGTGCTAGAGATAGCTCTTACTACAATGAGCAGTTCTTC. Its protein product is CSARDSSYYNEQFF.

V is TRBV5-8 and J is TRBJ2-7, with D unclear. CDR3 length: 10 residues. V gave up 3 bases and J gave up 7 bases, with 5 bases separating them. CDR1 is SGHTS, CDR2 YDEGEE, per germline. Here the CDR3 reads CASSSQEQYF. Here the CDR3 DNA reads TGTGCCAGCAGCTCACAGGAGCAGTACTTC.

This clonotype was counted once. V and J are TRBV9 and TRBJ2-3, with TRBD2 matching 11 bases. This CDR3 comprises 16 residues. The V and J ends lost 3 bases and 5 bases, in that order; junction bases with no gene match: 8. Germline CDR1 reads SGDLS; CDR2 reads YYNGEE. The CDR3 nucleotides are TGTGCCAGCAGCGGGCTTAGCGGGGGGGCCGGAGATACGCAGTATTTT. Its translation is CASSGLSGGAGDTQYF.

This clonotype came up a few times. One end of the junction varies from germline; a read error may be responsible. J is TRBJ1-2 and V is TRBV5-1; TRBD1 is a possible D gene (5 bases). From germline, CDR1 is SGHRS and CDR2 YFSETQ. This CDR3 comprises 15 residues. CDR3 DNA: TGCGCCAGCAGTTTGGGGGTTATTGGCAACTATGGCTACACCTTC. This gives the protein CASSLGVIGNYGYTF.

The sample holds a few counts of this clonotype. The genes are TRBV2 and TRBJ2-6; D could derive from TRBD1 or TRBD2 (6 bases each). Trimming took 7 bases from V and 1 from J, leaving 11 bases between them. This CDR3 comprises 15 residues. Germline V gene data show CDR1 as SNHLY and CDR2 as FYNNEI. The CDR3 region is CASTGGVSGANVLTF. The CDR3 DNA reads as TGTGCCAGCACCGGGGGCGTATCTGGGGCCAACGTCCTGACTTTC.

CDR3 sequence reads: CSVGLRQSRDEQFF. The CDR3 region has the DNA TGCAGCGTTGGATTGCGACAATCGCGGGATGAGCAGTTCTTC. The chain combines TRBV29-1 with TRBJ2-1, with a possible D match to TRBD2 (5 bases). The CDR3 sequence is 14 residues long. Germline V gene sequence: CDR1 SQVTM, CDR2 ANQGSEA. V lost 4 bases and J 8 bases, leaving 18 bases between the germline ends.

This clonotype has just a few counts. This chain connects TRBV27 to TRBJ2-1; D may be TRBD1 (6 bases). The CDR3 has 16 amino acids. The germline gives CDR1 MNHEY, CDR2 SMNVEV (reference sequence). V was cut by 7 bases and J by 0 bases, with 16 bases left in between. Written as DNA, the CDR3 is TGTGCCAGCACCGATGGGGGCCAGAGCTCCTACAATGAGCAGTTCTTC. This encodes CASTDGGQSSYNEQFF.

There are a few counts of this clonotype. The V call is TRBV27, the J call TRBJ2-7, with TRBD1 matching over 10 bases. V lost 3 bases, J lost 2 bases, and 7 bases stayed unmatched. Germline V lookup: CDR1 MNHEY, CDR2 SMNVEV (reference sequence). The CDR3 is 16 amino acids. The CDR3 nucleotides read TGTGCCAGCAGTTTCCTAGGGACAGGGGCCACCTACGAGCAGTACTTC. This gives the protein CASSFLGTGATYEQYF.

This clonotype has only a few counts. This chain links TRBV11-2 with TRBJ2-3; a weak D match, TRBD2 (6 bases). The CDR3 has 16 residues. The V gene's germline CDR1 is SGHAT and CDR2 FQNNGV. V lost 3 bases, J lost 0 bases, and 13 bases lay in between. This CDR3 is CASSLGRDSSTDTQYF. For the CDR3, the DNA is TGTGCCAGCAGCTTGGGTAGGGACTCTAGCACAGATACGCAGTATTTT.

This clonotype was seen more than once but under ten times. V and J are TRBV6-5 and TRBJ2-5; D could derive from TRBD1 or TRBD2 (5 bases each). This CDR3 contains 13 residues. CDR1 is MNHEY and CDR2 is SVGAGI in the germline V gene. V shed 4 bases and J shed 5 bases, with 11 bases lying between them. CDR3 DNA sequence: TGTGCCAGCAGTTCCTCAGGGAGCGAGACCCAGTACTTC. This codes for CASSSSGSETQYF.

The sample holds a few counts of this clonotype. The chain couples TRBV20-1 to TRBJ2-5; D perhaps matches TRBD1 (7 bases). Germline CDR1 is DFQATT and CDR2 is SNEGSKA (reference sequence). The CDR3 sequence is 14 residues long. In DNA form, the CDR3 reads TGCGGTGTTCCGAGGAGGGGCAGGGGGGAGACCCAGTACTTC. It encodes CGVPRRGRGETQYF.

V gene TRBV28 combines with J gene TRBJ1-2, with TRBD1 as a possible D gene (5 bases). The germline gives CDR1 MDHEN, CDR2 SYDVKM. The V end was cut by 4 bases, the J end by 4 bases, with 19 bases between. CDR3 length: 16 amino acids. Here the CDR3 reads CASSSPSGSIRYGYTF. Written as DNA, the CDR3 is TGTGCCAGCAGTTCCCCATCAGGGAGTATCCGCTATGGCTACACCTTC.

This clonotype was picked up many times. This chain links TRBV2 with TRBJ2-7; perhaps D is TRBD1 or TRBD2 (5 bases each). V was clipped by 7 bases and J by 4 bases, with 20 bases between them. This CDR3 is 15 amino acids long. CDR1 and CDR2 from the germline V gene are SNHLY and FYNNEI. Here the CDR3 DNA reads TGTGCCAGCACTCCGGGACGACCCCGGGAATACGAGCAGTACTTC. Translated: CASTPGRPREYEQYF.

V is TRBV7-2 and J is TRBJ1-5; D remains ambiguous. Germline V CDR1 and CDR2: SGHTA, FQGNSA. The CDR3 has 18 residues. Trimming shortened V by 1 base and J by 2 bases, and 18 bases separated the two germline ends. Here the CDR3 DNA reads TGTGCCAGCAGCTTAGATGGCAGGAACGGGCGAGGCAATCAGCCCCAGCATTTT. It translates to CASSLDGRNGRGNQPQHF. The variable domain in full, with the rest retrieved from reference TRBV7-2 and TRBJ1-5, is GAGVSQSPSNKVTEKGKDVELRCDPISGHTALYWYRQSLGQGLEFLIYFQGNSAPDKSGLPSDRFSAERTGGSVSTLTIQRTQQEDSAVYLCASSLDGRNGRGNQPQHFGDGTRLSIL.

The V and J genes are TRBV12-3 or TRBV12-4 and TRBJ1-4, with D possibly TRBD1 on 5 matching bases. The CDR3 spans 15 residues. Trimming removed 7 bases at V and 5 bases at J, with 17 bases between. The CDR3 region is CASTPLGTGNEKLFF. The DNA of the CDR3 is TGTGCCAGCACCCCCCTAGGGACGGGGAATGAAAAACTGTTTTTT.

There are a few counts of this clonotype. This chain links TRBV2 with TRBJ1-2; no clear D. The length of the CDR3 is 15 residues. Germline V gene lookup returns CDR1 SNHLY and CDR2 FYNNEI. Trimming pared 1 base from V and 2 bases from J, leaving 11 bases between. The CDR3 spells CASSEVDKENYGYTF. The CDR3 DNA follows: TGTGCCAGCAGTGAAGTAGACAAGGAGAACTATGGCTACACCTTC. The variable domain in full, completed from reference TRBV2 and TRBJ1-2, reads EPEVTQTPSHQVTQMGQEVILRCVPISNHLYFYWYRQILGQKVEFLVSFYNNEISEKSEIFDDQFSVERPDGSNFTLKIRSTKLEDSAMYFCASSEVDKENYGYTFGSGTRLTVV.

This clonotype appeared once. The rearrangement links TRBV5-1 to TRBJ2-2, with TRBD2 identical over 9 bases. Unmatched junction bases numbered 15, after V lost 4 bases and J lost 8 bases. This CDR3 has 17 residues. In germline, CDR1 is SGHRS, CDR2 YFSETQ. In DNA, the CDR3 is TGCGCCAGCAGCACACAGCCGGGACTAGCAATAAGGGGGGAGCTGTTTTTT. Amino acid sequence: CASSTQPGLAIRGELFF.

V and J are TRBV12-3 or TRBV12-4 and TRBJ2-5, with TRBD2 as a possible D gene (5 bases). The CDR3 contains 11 residues. V dropped 8 bases and J dropped 7 bases, with 11 bases sitting between them. CDR3 region: CASASRGTQYF. The DNA of the CDR3 is TGTGCCAGCGCCTCACGGGGGACCCAGTACTTC.

This clonotype has a single count. A read error may account for a junction end that differs from germline. V is TRBV7-9 and J is TRBJ1-4; the D is unclear. This CDR3 contains 16 residues. CDR1 is SEHNR and CDR2 is FQNEAQ in the germline V gene (reference sequence). CDR3 nucleotide sequence: TGTGCCAGCAGCCCGGTCGAAAAGGTCCTAGGAGAAAAACCGTTTTTT. This sequence encodes CASSPVEKVLGEKPFF.